The 30 T cell receptor beta chains reported below all come from one sample, sequenced in a study of cytomegalovirus exposure and HLA in healthy donors. The PCR employed 60 Vbeta primers together with 13 Jbeta primers. Some clones are missing from TCRdb's copy, which holds only in-frame ones; the method was immunoSEQ multiplex PCR. The sample consists of about 81,000 clones, more than 60% of them appearing once. Sequenced input: PBMCs. The receptors derive from a man aged 45-65 years in good health and CMV-seropositive.

The chain combines TRBV18 with TRBJ2-2; TRBD2 matches 16 bases. This CDR3 contains 19 residues. CDR1 and CDR2 (germline): KGHSH, LQKENI. The trim removed 2 bases at V and 1 base at J, leaving 4 bases unmatched. CDR3 nucleotide sequence: TGTGCCAGCTCACCAGGGACTAGCGGGAGGGCCCTGAACACCGGGGAGCTGTTTTTT. This sequence encodes CASSPGTSGRALNTGELFF.

This clone was observed a handful of times. The chain is built from TRBV5-6 and TRBJ2-3; D ambiguous. The CDR3 has 14 amino acids. The germline V and J ends were trimmed by 0 bases and 4 bases, with 9 bases remaining between them. Per germline, CDR1 SGHDT and CDR2 YYEEEE. In DNA, the CDR3 is TGTGCCAGCAGCTTGGGTAGTTCCCCAGATACGCAGTATTTT. It codes for CASSLGSSPDTQYF.

The chain uses TRBV27 and TRBJ2-5; unclear D gene. In germline, CDR1 is MNHEY, CDR2 SMNVEV (reference sequence). The CDR3 totals 13 residues. Trimming took 5 bases from V and 5 from J, leaving 12 bases between them. The CDR3 nucleotides read TGTGCCAGCAGTGTCTCGCGATTTGAGACCCAGTACTTC. Amino acid sequence: CASSVSRFETQYF.

The chain couples TRBV19 to TRBJ2-7; D possibly corresponds to TRBD1 (5 bases). Germline-derived CDR1 and CDR2 are LNHDA and SQIVND (reference sequence). Trimming left V 9 bases short and J 7 bases short, with 19 bases between. This CDR3 contains 13 residues. The chain's CDR3 is CASRGSAKGEQYF. In DNA, the CDR3 is TGTGCCAGCCGTGGATCGGCCAAGGGGGAGCAGTACTTC.

The V call is TRBV4-3, the J call TRBJ1-6; no definite D call. V lost 0 bases and J 5 bases, leaving 8 bases between the germline ends. Germline CDR1 and CDR2: LGHNA and YSLEER. This CDR3 region has 15 residues. CDR3 sequence: CASSQDVHNNSPLHF. CDR3 bases: TGCGCCAGCAGCCAAGATGTACATAATAATTCACCCCTCCACTTT.

The genes are TRBV7-2 and TRBJ2-3; 9 bases align to TRBD2. The germline gives CDR1 SGHTA, CDR2 FQGNSA. The ends lost 4 bases at V and 4 bases at J; junction bases unmatched: 9. The CDR3 length is 16 residues. The CDR3 nucleotides read TGTGCCAGCAGCTATAATAGCGGGAGTCGGGCAGATACGCAGTATTTT. It translates to CASSYNSGSRADTQYF.

V and J are TRBV5-6 and TRBJ2-1; 9 nucleotides line up with TRBD2. The trim removed 4 bases at V and 6 bases at J, leaving 5 bases unmatched. The length of the CDR3 is 14 residues. The germline gives CDR1 SGHDT, CDR2 YYEEEE. The DNA for the CDR3 is TGTGCCAGCAGCCTACCTAGCGGGATCAATGAGCAGTTCTTC. It codes for CASSLPSGINEQFF. Supplemented by reference TRBV5-6 and TRBJ2-1, the full variable domain reads DAGVTQSPTHLIKTRGQQVTLRCSPKSGHDTVSWYQQALGQGPQFIFQYYEEEERQRGNFPDRFSGHQFPNYSSELNVNALLLGDSALYLCASSLPSGINEQFFGPGTRLTVL.

The CDR3 region has the DNA TGTGCCAGTAGCGTATCCGGGACTAGCGGGGTCGGGGCCTACAATGAGCAGTTCTTC. This translates into CASSVSGTSGVGAYNEQFF. V gene TRBV19 combines with J gene TRBJ2-1, with TRBD2 matching over 13 bases. V dropped 6 bases and J dropped 2; count of bases not matched to a gene: 13. The CDR3 covers 19 residues. The germline gives CDR1 LNHDA, CDR2 SQIVND (reference sequence).

This chain joins TRBV7-3 and TRBJ2-3; the match to TRBD1 covers 8 bases. Germline V lookup: CDR1 SGHTA, CDR2 FQGTGA. The CDR3 is 15 residues long. V was clipped by 0 bases and J by 6 bases; unmatched bases: 5. The CDR3 region is CASSLTGQGSDTQYF. CDR3 nucleotide sequence: TGTGCCAGCAGCTTAACAGGACAGGGTTCCGATACGCAGTATTTT.

This chain links TRBV27 with TRBJ1-5; possible D gene TRBD1, 6 bases. The CDR3 loop spans 15 amino acids. Germline CDR1 is MNHEY and CDR2 is SMNVEV (reference sequence). Trimming left V 5 bases short and J 5 bases short, with 16 bases between. As DNA, the CDR3 is TGTGCCAGCAGTAGGTCAGGGGCCTACCATCAGCCCCAGCATTTT. The encoded protein is CASSRSGAYHQPQHF.

This sequence joins TRBV7-2 and TRBJ2-5, with D maybe TRBD1 (5 bases). The germline gives CDR1 SGHTA, CDR2 FQGNSA. The CDR3 covers 15 residues. V was cut by 4 bases and J by 5 bases, with 17 bases left in between. The CDR3 reads CASSSWGLSGETQYF. As DNA, the CDR3 is TGTGCCAGCAGCTCATGGGGCCTATCAGGCGAGACCCAGTACTTC. Combining the CDR3 with reference TRBV7-2 and TRBJ2-5 gives the whole variable domain GAGVSQSPSNKVTEKGKDVELRCDPISGHTALYWYRQSLGQGLEFLIYFQGNSAPDKSGLPSDRFSAERTGGSVSTLTIQRTQQEDSAVYLCASSSWGLSGETQYFGPGTRLLVL.

This clone was seen a few times. The same CDR3 can be traced to other DNA sequences in this sample. The V call is TRBV18, the J call TRBJ2-5; 8 nucleotides agree with TRBD1. With 3 bases clipped from V and 3 bases from J, the junction kept 0 bases outside the gene matches. The CDR3 spans 13 residues. Germline V CDR1 and CDR2: KGHSH, LQKENI. The CDR3 spells CASSPGQEETQYF. In DNA form, the CDR3 reads TGTGCCAGCTCACCGGGACAGGAAGAGACCCAGTACTTC.

The chain combines TRBV7-9 with TRBJ1-1, with D possibly matching TRBD1 (6 bases). The CDR3 covers 13 residues. Germline loops: CDR1 SEHNR, CDR2 FQNEAQ (reference sequence). Trimming removed 5 bases at V and 7 bases at J, with 14 bases between. CDR3 residues: CASSLFQGIEAFF. In nucleotides, the CDR3 is TGTGCCAGCAGCCTCTTCCAGGGGATTGAAGCTTTCTTT.

Only a few counts were recorded for this clone. The chain joins TRBV6-1 to TRBJ1-2; TRBD1 agrees at 7 bases. The length of the CDR3 is 13 residues. Germline V CDR1 and CDR2: MNHNS, SASEGT. V shed 8 bases and J 4 bases; nucleotides not matched to a gene: 7. The CDR3 protein is CASDREVAYGYTF. Written as DNA, the CDR3 is TGTGCCAGCGACAGGGAGGTAGCCTATGGCTACACCTTC.

The rearrangement uses TRBV7-3 and TRBJ2-1; 10 bases map to TRBD2. Losses at the gene ends were 4 bases for V and 12 bases for J; bases not matched to a gene: 21. The CDR3 has 18 amino acids. Germline V gene lookup returns CDR1 SGHTA and CDR2 FQGTGA. This CDR3 reads CASSSIPLLAGNNIGQFF. The CDR3 DNA is TGTGCCAGCAGCTCCATCCCCCTACTAGCGGGAAACAACATTGGGCAGTTCTTC. Variable domain in full (rest from reference TRBV7-3 and TRBJ2-1): GAGVSQTPSNKVTEKGKYVELRCDPISGHTALYWYRQSLGQGPEFLIYFQGTGAADDSGLPNDRFFAVRPEGSVSTLKIQRTERGDSAVYLCASSSIPLLAGNNIGQFFGPGTRLTVL.

This clone was observed once. The genes are TRBV7-8 and TRBJ2-7; D unclear. CDR3 length: 13 amino acids. Trimming pared 2 bases from V and 4 bases from J, leaving 9 bases between. The germline V gene encodes CDR1 SGHVS and CDR2 FQNEAQ. CDR3: CASSLTQLYEQYF. CDR3 nucleotide sequence: TGTGCCAGCAGCTTAACTCAACTTTACGAGCAGTACTTC.

The chain has TRBV4-1 and TRBJ2-5; 8 nucleotides agree with TRBD1. The CDR3 covers 16 residues. V lost 3 bases to trimming and J lost 4 bases; unmatched junction nucleotides: 10. From germline, CDR1 is MGHRA and CDR2 YSYEKL. In DNA form, the CDR3 reads TGCGCCAGCAGCCATCAGCAGGGGGCATTTCGAGAGACCCAGTACTTC. Translating it yields CASSHQQGAFRETQYF.

V gene TRBV4-3 combines with J gene TRBJ1-2; D is undetermined. The CDR3 extends over 15 amino acids. The V gene's germline CDR1 is LGHNA and CDR2 YSLEER. Trimming stripped 0 bases from V and 2 bases from J, with 10 bases between. The CDR3, as DNA: TGCGCCAGCAGCCAAGAGGTGGCCACGAACTATGGCTACACCTTC. Its protein is CASSQEVATNYGYTF.

The V gene is TRBV5-6, the J gene TRBJ2-1; TRBD2 agrees at 10 bases. This CDR3 spans 16 amino acids. CDR1 is SGHDT and CDR2 is YYEEEE in the germline V gene. The V segment lost 3 bases and the J segment 2 bases; nucleotides outside the gene matches: 5. CDR3 residues: CASSYKLAGTYNEQFF. The CDR3 DNA follows: TGTGCCAGCAGCTACAAACTAGCGGGGACCTACAATGAGCAGTTCTTC. The full variable domain, in which reference TRBV5-6 and TRBJ2-1 provide the parts outside the CDR3, is DAGVTQSPTHLIKTRGQQVTLRCSPKSGHDTVSWYQQALGQGPQFIFQYYEEEERQRGNFPDRFSGHQFPNYSSELNVNALLLGDSALYLCASSYKLAGTYNEQFFGPGTRLTVL.

CDR3 sequence: CASSILGGDGTGELFF. The CDR3 DNA follows: TGTGCCAGTAGTATTCTAGGGGGGGACGGCACCGGGGAGCTGTTTTTT. The rearrangement uses TRBV19 and TRBJ2-2; weak D call: TRBD2 (7 bases). Germline lookup yields CDR1 LNHDA and CDR2 SQIVND (reference sequence). Trimming took 3 bases from V and 4 from J, leaving 15 bases between them. The CDR3 covers 16 residues.

V usage is TRBV29-1 and J usage is TRBJ2-1; 8 bases are shared with TRBD1. Germline V CDR1 and CDR2: SQVTM, ANQGSEA. Losses at the gene ends were 8 bases for V and 4 bases for J; bases not matched to a gene: 7. CDR3 length: 13 amino acids. The DNA of the CDR3 is TGCAGCATCCGGGACAGGCGTTACAATGAGCAGTTCTTC. As protein: CSIRDRRYNEQFF.

For the CDR3, the DNA is TGTGCCAGTAGTACAGGGGACAGCCAAACCTACGAGCAGTACTTC. Its translation: CASSTGDSQTYEQYF. The chain couples TRBV19 to TRBJ2-7, with TRBD1 identical over 7 bases. The germline V gene has CDR1 LNHDA and CDR2 SQIVND (reference sequence). The CDR3 contains 15 residues. V lost 4 bases, J lost 2 bases, and 8 bases stayed unmatched.

The rearrangement links TRBV30 to TRBJ1-2, with a tentative D call TRBD1 (5 bases). The CDR3 sequence is 12 residues long. V lost 2 bases and J 2 bases, leaving 6 bases between the germline ends. Germline V gene lookup returns CDR1 GTSNPN and CDR2 SVGIG (reference sequence). The CDR3 here is CAWSRGNYGYTF. In DNA, the CDR3 is TGTGCCTGGAGTCGGGGGAACTATGGCTACACCTTC.

The chain carries TRBV5-4 and TRBJ2-2, with TRBD1 identical over 12 bases. CDR3 length: 15 amino acids. The junction had 4 bases not matched to a gene; V was cut back by 3 bases and J by 7 bases. Looked up from germline, CDR1 is SGHNT and CDR2 is YYREEE (reference sequence). The CDR3 loop is CASSWGQGAFGELFF. The CDR3 DNA reads TGTGCCAGCAGCTGGGGACAGGGGGCTTTCGGGGAGCTGTTTTTT.

This rearrangement joins TRBV6-6 to TRBJ1-2, with 7 bases matching TRBD1. Germline CDR1 is MNHNY and CDR2 is SVGAGI (reference sequence). This CDR3 is 13 amino acids long. The ends lost 2 bases at V and 3 bases at J; junction bases unmatched: 0. The CDR3 loop is CASSYGTDYGYTF. CDR3 bases: TGTGCCAGCAGTTACGGGACAGACTATGGCTACACCTTC.

CDR3 amino acids: CAWSHEQGLPGELFF. Written as DNA, the CDR3 is TGTGCCTGGAGTCATGAACAGGGTCTCCCCGGGGAGCTGTTTTTT. This chain joins TRBV30 and TRBJ2-2, with D tentatively TRBD1 (6 bases). Per germline, CDR1 GTSNPN and CDR2 SVGIG (reference sequence). The germline V and J ends were trimmed by 2 bases and 6 bases, with 16 bases remaining between them. The length of the CDR3 is 15 residues.

This chain connects TRBV9 to TRBJ2-7, with D unclear. Germline loops: CDR1 SGDLS, CDR2 YYNGEE. V dropped 2 bases and J dropped 5 bases, with 14 bases sitting between them. The CDR3 has 14 residues. The CDR3, as DNA: TGTGCCAGCAGCGTCCCCTATCCATTCCACGAGCAGTACTTC. Translation gives CASSVPYPFHEQYF.

The chain has TRBV5-1 and TRBJ1-1; D might be TRBD1 (6 bases). Trimming pared 3 bases from V and 1 base from J, leaving 13 bases between. From germline, CDR1 is SGHRS and CDR2 YFSETQ. This CDR3 is built from 15 residues. The CDR3 spells CASSWGHGQNTEAFF. CDR3 sequence (DNA): TGCGCCAGCAGCTGGGGGCACGGCCAGAACACTGAAGCTTTCTTT.

This clone turned up a few times. V and J are TRBV11-3 and TRBJ1-1, with D tentatively TRBD1 (5 bases). The CDR3 consists of 15 residues. Trimming left V 5 bases short and J 1 base short, with 14 bases between. Germline values: CDR1 SGHNT, CDR2 YENEEA. The CDR3 sequence: CASSMGGRQNTEAFF. Written as DNA, the CDR3 is TGTGCCAGCAGCATGGGGGGTAGGCAGAACACTGAAGCTTTCTTT.

CDR3 protein: CASGTSYEQYF. In DNA form, the CDR3 reads TGTGCCAGCGGTACCAGCTACGAGCAGTACTTC. The rearrangement uses TRBV25-1 and TRBJ2-7; the D is unclear. Trimming left V 8 bases short and J 3 bases short, with 8 bases between. Germline CDR1 is MGHDK and CDR2 is SYGVNS. CDR3 length: 11 amino acids.